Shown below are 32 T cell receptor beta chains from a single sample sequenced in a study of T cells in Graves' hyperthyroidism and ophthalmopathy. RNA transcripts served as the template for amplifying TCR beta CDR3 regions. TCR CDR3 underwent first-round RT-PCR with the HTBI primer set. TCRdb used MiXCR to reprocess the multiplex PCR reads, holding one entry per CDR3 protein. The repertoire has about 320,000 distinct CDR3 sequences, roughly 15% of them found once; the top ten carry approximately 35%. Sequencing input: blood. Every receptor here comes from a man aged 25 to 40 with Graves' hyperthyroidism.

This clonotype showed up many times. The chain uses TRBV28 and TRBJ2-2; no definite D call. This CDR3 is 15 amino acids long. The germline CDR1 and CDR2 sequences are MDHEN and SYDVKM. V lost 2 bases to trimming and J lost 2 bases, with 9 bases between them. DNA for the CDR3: TGTGCCAGCAGTTTACAAACGGGTAACACCGGGGAGCTGTTTTTT. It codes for CASSLQTGNTGELFF.

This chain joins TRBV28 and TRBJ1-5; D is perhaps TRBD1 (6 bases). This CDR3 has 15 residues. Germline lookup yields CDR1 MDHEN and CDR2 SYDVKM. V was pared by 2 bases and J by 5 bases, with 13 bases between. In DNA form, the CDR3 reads TGTGCCAGCAGTTTAGGGAAATACAGGGATCAGCCCCAGCATTTT. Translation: CASSLGKYRDQPQHF.

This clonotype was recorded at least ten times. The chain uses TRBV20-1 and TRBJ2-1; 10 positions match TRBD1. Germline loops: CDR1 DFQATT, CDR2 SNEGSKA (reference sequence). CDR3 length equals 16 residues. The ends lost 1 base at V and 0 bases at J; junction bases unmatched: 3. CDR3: CSARGQGASSYNEQFF. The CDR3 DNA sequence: TGCAGTGCTAGAGGACAGGGGGCTAGCTCCTACAATGAGCAGTTCTTC.

In nucleotides, the CDR3 is TGTGCCAGCAGTCCCCGACTAGCGGGAGGCTGGGATGAGCAGTTCTTC. Translating it yields CASSPRLAGGWDEQFF. The rearrangement joins TRBV28 to TRBJ2-1; 13 bases map to TRBD2. CDR1 and CDR2 from the germline V gene are MDHEN and SYDVKM. The V and J ends lost 5 bases and 8 bases, in that order; junction bases with no gene match: 9. The CDR3 sequence is 16 residues long.

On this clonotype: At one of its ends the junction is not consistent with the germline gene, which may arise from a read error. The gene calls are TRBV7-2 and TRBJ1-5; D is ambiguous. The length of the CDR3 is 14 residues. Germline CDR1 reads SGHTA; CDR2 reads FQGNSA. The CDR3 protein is CASSLLVSNQPQHF. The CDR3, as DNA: TGCGCCAGCAGCTTATTGGTTAGCAATCAGCCCCAGCATTTT.

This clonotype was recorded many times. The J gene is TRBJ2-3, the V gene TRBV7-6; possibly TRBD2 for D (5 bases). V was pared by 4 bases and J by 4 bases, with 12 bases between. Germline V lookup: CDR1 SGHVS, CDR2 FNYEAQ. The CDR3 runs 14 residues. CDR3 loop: CASSSSLRADTQYF. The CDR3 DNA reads TGTGCCAGCAGCTCTAGCTTGCGGGCAGATACGCAGTATTTT.

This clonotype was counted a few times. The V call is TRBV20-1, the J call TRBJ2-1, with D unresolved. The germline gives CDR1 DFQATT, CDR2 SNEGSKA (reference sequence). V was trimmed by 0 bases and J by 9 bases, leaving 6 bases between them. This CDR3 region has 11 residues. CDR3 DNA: TGCAGTGCTAGAGACGCTAGTGAGCAGTTCTTC. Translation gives CSARDASEQFF.

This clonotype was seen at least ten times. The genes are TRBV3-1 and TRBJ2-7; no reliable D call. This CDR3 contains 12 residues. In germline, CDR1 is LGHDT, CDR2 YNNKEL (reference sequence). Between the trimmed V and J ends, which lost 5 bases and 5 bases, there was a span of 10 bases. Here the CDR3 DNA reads TGTGCCAGCAGCAAAACCGGAAACGAGCAGTACTTC. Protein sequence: CASSKTGNEQYF.

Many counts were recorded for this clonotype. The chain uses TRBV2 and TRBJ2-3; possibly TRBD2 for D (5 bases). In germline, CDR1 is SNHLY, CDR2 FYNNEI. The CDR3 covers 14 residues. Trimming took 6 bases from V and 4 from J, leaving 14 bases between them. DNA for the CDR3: TGTGCCAGCAGGGTTGGGAGTTCAGCAGATACGCAGTATTTT. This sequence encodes CASRVGSSADTQYF.

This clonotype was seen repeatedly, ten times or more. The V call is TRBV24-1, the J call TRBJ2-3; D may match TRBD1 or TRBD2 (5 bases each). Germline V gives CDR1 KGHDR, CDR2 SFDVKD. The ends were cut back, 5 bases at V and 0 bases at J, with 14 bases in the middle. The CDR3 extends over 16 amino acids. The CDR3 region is CATSGGIDSSTDTQYF. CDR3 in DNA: TGTGCCACCAGTGGGGGGATCGACTCGAGCACAGATACGCAGTATTTT.

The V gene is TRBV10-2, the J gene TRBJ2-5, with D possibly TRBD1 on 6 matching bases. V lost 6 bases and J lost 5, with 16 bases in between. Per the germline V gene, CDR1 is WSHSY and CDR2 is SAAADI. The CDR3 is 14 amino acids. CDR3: CASRTSGQFETQYF. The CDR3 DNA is TGCGCCAGCAGAACCAGTGGACAGTTCGAGACCCAGTACTTC.

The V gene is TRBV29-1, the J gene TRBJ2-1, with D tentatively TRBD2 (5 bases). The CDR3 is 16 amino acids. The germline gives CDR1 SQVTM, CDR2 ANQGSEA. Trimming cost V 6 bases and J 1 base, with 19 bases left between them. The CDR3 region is CSVGEGSRPSYNEQFF. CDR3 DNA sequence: TGCAGCGTGGGAGAGGGCTCGCGACCATCCTACAATGAGCAGTTCTTC.

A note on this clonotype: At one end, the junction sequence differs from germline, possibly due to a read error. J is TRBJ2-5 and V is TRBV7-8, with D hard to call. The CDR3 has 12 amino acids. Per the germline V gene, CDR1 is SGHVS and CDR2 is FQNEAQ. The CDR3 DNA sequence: TGTGCCAACAGCAGCCCCCCGGGGACCCAGTACTTC. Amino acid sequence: CANSSPPGTQYF.

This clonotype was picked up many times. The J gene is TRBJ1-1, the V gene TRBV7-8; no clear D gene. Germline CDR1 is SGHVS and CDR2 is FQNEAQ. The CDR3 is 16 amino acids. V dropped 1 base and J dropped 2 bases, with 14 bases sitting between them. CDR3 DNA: TGTGCCAGCAGCTTAGGGGGATACCTAGTCAACACTGAAGCTTTCTTT. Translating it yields CASSLGGYLVNTEAFF.

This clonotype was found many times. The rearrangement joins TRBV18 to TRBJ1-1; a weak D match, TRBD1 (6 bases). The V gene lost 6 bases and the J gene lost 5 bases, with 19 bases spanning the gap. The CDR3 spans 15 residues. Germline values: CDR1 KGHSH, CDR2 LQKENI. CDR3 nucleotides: TGTGCCAGCTCCACAAGGAACAGGGACCAAACTGAAGCTTTCTTT. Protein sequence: CASSTRNRDQTEAFF.

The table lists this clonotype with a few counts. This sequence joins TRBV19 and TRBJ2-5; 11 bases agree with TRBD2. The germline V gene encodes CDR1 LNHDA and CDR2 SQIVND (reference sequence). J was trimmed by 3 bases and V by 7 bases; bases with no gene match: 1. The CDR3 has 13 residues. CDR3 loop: CASMGLAEETQYF. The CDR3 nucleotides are TGTGCCAGTATGGGACTAGCGGAAGAGACCCAGTACTTC.

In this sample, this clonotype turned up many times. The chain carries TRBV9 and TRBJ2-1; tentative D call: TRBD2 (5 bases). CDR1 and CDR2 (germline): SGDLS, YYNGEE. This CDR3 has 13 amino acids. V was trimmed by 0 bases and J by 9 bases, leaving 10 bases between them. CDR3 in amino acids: CASSVDLASEQFF. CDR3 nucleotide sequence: TGTGCCAGCAGCGTAGATCTAGCAAGTGAGCAGTTCTTC. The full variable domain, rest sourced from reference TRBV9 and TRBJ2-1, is DSGVTQTPKHLITATGQRVTLRCSPRSGDLSVYWYQQSLDQGLQFLIQYYNGEERAKGNILERFSAQQFPDLHSELNLSSLELGDSALYFCASSVDLASEQFFGPGTRLTVL.

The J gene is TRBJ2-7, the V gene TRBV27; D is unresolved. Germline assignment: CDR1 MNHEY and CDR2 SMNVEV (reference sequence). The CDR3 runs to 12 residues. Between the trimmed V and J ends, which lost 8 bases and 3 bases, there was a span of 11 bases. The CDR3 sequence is CASGYRVYEQYF. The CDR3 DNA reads TGTGCCAGCGGGTACAGAGTCTACGAGCAGTACTTC.

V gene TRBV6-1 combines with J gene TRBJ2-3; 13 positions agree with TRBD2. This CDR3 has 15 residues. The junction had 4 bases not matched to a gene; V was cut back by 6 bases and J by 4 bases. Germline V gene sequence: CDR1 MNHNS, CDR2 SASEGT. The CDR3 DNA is TGTGCCAGCAGACCTGGACTAGCGGGAGCAGATACGCAGTATTTT. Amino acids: CASRPGLAGADTQYF.

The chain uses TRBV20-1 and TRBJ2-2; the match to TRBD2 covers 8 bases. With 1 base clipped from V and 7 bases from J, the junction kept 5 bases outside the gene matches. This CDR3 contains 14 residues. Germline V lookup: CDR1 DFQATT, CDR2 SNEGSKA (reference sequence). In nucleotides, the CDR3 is TGCAGTGCTAGAGTACAGCGGGAGATCGGGGAGCTGTTTTTT. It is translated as CSARVQREIGELFF.

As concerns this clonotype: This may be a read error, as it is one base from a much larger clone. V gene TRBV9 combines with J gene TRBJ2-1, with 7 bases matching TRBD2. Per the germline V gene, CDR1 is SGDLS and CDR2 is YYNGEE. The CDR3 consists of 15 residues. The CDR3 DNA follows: TGTGCCAGCAGCTCCCAAGCGGGGTCCTACAATGACCAGTTCTTC. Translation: CASSSQAGSYNDQFF. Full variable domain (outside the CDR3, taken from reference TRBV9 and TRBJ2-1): DSGVTQTPKHLITATGQRVTLRCSPRSGDLSVYWYQQSLDQGLQFLIQYYNGEERAKGNILERFSAQQFPDLHSELNLSSLELGDSALYFCASSSQAGSYNDQFFGPGTRLTVL.

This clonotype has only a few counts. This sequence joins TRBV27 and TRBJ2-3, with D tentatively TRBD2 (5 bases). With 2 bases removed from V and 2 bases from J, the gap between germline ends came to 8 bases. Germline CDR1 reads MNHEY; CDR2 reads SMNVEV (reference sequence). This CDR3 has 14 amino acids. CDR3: CASSLADFTDTQYF. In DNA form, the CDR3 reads TGTGCCAGCAGTTTAGCGGACTTCACAGATACGCAGTATTTT.

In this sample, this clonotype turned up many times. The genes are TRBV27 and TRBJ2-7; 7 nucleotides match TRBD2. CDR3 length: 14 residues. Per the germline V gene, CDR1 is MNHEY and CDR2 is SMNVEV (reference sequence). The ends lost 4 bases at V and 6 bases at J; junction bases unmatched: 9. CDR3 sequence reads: CASSYQGWEGEQYF. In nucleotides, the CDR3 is TGTGCCAGCAGTTATCAGGGTTGGGAGGGCGAGCAGTACTTC.

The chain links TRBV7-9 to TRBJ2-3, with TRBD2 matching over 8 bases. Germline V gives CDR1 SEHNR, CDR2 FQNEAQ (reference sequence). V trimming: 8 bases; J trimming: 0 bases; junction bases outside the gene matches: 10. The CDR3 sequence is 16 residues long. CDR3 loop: CASPGGSGTSTDTQYF. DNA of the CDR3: TGTGCCAGCCCGGGGGGGAGCGGCACTAGCACAGATACGCAGTATTTT.

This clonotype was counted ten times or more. In DNA, the CDR3 is TGTGCCAGCAGACAGGACACGAGACATTACAATGAGCAGTTCTTC. It is translated as CASRQDTRHYNEQFF. The chain recombines TRBV6-2 or TRBV6-3 with TRBJ2-1, with a tentative D call TRBD1 (5 bases). This CDR3 region has 15 residues. V lost 6 bases and J 4 bases, leaving 16 bases between the germline ends. CDR1 MNHEY and CDR2 SVGEGT come from the germline V gene.

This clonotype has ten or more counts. The CDR3 is CASSTPGTGLATEAFF. CDR3 DNA sequence: TGTGCCAGCAGTACCCCCGGGACAGGGCTTGCAACTGAAGCTTTCTTT. The chain carries TRBV28 and TRBJ1-1, with 9 bases identical to TRBD1. Germline CDR1 and CDR2: MDHEN and SYDVKM. This CDR3 contains 16 residues. V lost 5 bases to trimming and J lost 5 bases; unmatched junction nucleotides: 12.

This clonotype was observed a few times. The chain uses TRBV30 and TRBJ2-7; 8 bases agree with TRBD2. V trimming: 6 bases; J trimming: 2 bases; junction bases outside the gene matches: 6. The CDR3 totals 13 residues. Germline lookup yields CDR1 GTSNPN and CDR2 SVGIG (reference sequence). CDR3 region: CACSLAATYEQYF. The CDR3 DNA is TGTGCCTGCTCACTAGCGGCGACCTACGAGCAGTACTTC. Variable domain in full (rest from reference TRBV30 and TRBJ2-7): SQTIHQWPATLVQPVGSPLSLECTVEGTSNPNLYWYRQAAGRGLQLLFYSVGIGQISSEVPQNLSASRPQDRQFILSSKKLLLSDSGFYLCACSLAATYEQYFGPGTRLTVT.

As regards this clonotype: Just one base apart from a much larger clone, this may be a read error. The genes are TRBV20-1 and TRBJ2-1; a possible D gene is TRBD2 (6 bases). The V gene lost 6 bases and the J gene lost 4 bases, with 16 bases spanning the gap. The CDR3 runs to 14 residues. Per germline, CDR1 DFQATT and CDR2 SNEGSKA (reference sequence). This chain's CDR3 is CSAGPTSGYNEQFF. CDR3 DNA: TGCAGTGCCGGCCCGACTAGTGGGTACAATGAGCAGTTCTTC.

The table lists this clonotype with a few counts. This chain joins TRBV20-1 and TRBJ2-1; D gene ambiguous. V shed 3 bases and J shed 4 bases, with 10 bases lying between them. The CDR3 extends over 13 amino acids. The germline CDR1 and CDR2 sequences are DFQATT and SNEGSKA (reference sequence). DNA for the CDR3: TGCAGTGCTAGCGGTATTTTGTACAATGAGCAGTTCTTC. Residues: CSASGILYNEQFF.

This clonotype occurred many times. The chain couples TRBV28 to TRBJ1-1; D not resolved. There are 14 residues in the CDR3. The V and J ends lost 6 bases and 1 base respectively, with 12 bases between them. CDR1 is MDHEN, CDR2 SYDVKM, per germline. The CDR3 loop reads CASSHPAGNTEAFF. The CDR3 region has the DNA TGTGCCAGCAGCCATCCGGCCGGGAACACTGAAGCTTTCTTT.

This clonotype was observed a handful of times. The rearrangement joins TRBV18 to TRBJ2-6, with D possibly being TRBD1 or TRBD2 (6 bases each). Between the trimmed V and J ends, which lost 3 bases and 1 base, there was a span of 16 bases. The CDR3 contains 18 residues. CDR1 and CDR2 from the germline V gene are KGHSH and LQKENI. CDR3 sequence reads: CASSPSGQGRSGANVLTF. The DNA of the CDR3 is TGTGCCAGCTCACCCTCCGGGCAGGGGAGGTCTGGGGCCAACGTCCTGACTTTC. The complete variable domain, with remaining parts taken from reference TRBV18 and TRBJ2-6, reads NAGVMQNPRHLVRRRGQEARLRCSPMKGHSHVYWYRQLPEEGLKFMVYLQKENIIDESGMPKERFSAEFPKEGPSILRIQQVVRGDSAAYFCASSPSGQGRSGANVLTFGAGSRLTVL.

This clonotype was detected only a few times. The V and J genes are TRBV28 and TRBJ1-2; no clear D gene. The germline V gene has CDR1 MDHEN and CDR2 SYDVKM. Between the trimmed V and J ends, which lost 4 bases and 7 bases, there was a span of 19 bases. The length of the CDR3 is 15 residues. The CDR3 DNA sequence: TGTGCCAGCAGTTCCTCGTCCGGGCCACCCGGTGGCTACACCTTC. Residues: CASSSSSGPPGGYTF.